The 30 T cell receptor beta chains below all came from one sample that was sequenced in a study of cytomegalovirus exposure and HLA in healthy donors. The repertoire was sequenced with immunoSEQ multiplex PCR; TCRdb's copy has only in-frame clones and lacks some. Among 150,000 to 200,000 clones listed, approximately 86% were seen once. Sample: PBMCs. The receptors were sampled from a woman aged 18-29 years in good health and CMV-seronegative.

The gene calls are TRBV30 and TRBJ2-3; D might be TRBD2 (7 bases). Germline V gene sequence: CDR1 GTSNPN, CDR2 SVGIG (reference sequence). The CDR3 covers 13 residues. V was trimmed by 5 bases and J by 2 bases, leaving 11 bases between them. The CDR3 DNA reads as TGTGCCTGGGAGGGGGGGACCACAGATACGCAGTATTTT. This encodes CAWEGGTTDTQYF.

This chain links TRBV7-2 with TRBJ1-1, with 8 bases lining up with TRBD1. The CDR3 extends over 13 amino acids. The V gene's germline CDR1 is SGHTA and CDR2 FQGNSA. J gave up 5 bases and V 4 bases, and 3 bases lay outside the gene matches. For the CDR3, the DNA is TGTGCCAGCAGCTACTGGACAGGGACTGAAGCTTTCTTT. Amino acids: CASSYWTGTEAFF.

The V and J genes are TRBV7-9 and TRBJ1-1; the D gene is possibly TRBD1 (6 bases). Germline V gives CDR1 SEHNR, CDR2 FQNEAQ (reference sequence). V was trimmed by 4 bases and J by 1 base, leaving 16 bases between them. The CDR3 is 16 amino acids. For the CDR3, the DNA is TGTGCCAGCAGCTCTTCCTTGGACAGTACGAACACTGAAGCTTTCTTT. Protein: CASSSSLDSTNTEAFF.

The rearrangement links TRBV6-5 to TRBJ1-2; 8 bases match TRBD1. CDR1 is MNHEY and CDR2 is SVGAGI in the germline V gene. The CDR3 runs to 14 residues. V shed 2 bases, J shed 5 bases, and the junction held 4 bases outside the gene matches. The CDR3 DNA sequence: TGTGCCAGCAGTTACGGGACAGGATTATATGGCTACACCTTC. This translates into CASSYGTGLYGYTF.

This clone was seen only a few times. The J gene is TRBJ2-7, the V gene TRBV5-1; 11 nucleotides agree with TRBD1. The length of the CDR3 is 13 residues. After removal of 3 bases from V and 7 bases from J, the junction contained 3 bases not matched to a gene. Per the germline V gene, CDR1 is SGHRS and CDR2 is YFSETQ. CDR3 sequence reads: CASSSGQGGEQYF. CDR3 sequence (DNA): TGCGCCAGCAGCTCGGGACAGGGGGGAGAGCAGTACTTC.

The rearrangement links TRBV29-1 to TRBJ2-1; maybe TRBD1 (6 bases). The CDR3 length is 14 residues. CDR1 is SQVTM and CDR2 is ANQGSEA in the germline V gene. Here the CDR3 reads CSHSTGLGKVEQFF. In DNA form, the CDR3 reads TGCAGTCATTCCACAGGGCTGGGAAAGGTTGAGCAGTTCTTC.

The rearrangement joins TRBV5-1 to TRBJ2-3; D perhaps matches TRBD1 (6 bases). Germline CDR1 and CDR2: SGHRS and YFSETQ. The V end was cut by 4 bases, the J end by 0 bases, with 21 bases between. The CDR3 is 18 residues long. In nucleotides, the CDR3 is TGCGCCAGCAGCCCCCAGAGGGGGAACGGGGTGAGCACAGATACGCAGTATTTT. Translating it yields CASSPQRGNGVSTDTQYF.

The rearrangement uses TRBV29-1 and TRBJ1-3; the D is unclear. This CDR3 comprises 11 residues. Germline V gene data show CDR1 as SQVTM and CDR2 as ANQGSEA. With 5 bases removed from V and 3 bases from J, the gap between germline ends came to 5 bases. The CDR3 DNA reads TGCAGCGTTAACAGTGGAAACACCATATATTTT. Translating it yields CSVNSGNTIYF.

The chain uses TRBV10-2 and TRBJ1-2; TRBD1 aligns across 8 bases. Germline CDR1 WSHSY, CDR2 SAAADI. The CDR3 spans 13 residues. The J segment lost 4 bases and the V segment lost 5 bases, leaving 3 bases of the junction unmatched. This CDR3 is CASSSGGVYGYTF. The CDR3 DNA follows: TGCGCCAGCAGTTCAGGGGGCGTCTATGGCTACACCTTC.

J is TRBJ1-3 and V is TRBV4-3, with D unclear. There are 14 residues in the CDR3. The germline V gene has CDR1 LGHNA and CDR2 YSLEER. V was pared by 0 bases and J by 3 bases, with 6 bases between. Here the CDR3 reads CASSQEEGGNTIYF. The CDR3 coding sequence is TGCGCCAGCAGCCAAGAGGAGGGTGGAAACACCATATATTTT.

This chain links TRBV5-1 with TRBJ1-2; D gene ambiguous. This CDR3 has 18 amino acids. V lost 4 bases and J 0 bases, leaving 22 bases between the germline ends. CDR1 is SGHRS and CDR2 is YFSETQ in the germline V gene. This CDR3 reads CASSQGLPGFRTNYGYTF. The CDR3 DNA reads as TGCGCCAGCAGCCAAGGACTACCAGGATTCCGTACTAACTATGGCTACACCTTC.

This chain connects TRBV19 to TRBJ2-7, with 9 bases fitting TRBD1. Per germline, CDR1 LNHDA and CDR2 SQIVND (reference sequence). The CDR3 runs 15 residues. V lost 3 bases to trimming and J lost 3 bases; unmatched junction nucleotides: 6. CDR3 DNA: TGTGCCAGTAGTATTATGCCGGGACAGGGCTACGAGCAGTACTTC. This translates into CASSIMPGQGYEQYF.

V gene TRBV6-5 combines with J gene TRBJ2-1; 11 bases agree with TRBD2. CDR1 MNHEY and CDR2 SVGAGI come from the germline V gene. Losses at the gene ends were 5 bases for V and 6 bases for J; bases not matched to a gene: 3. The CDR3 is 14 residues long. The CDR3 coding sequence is TGTGCCAGCAGTGCCGGGACTAGCGGCAATGAGCAGTTCTTC. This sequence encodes CASSAGTSGNEQFF.

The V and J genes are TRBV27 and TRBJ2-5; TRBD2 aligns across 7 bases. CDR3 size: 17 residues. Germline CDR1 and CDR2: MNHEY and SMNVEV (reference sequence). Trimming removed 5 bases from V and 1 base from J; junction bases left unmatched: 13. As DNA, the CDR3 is TGTGCCAGCAGTCTACTCGGGACTCCGGGGGGCCAAGAGACCCAGTACTTC. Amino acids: CASSLLGTPGGQETQYF.

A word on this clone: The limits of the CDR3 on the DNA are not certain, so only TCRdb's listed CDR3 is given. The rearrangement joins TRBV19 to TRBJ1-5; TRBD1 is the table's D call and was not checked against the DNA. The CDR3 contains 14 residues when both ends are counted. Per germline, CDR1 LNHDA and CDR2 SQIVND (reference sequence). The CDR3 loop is CASTSDRDGQPQHF.

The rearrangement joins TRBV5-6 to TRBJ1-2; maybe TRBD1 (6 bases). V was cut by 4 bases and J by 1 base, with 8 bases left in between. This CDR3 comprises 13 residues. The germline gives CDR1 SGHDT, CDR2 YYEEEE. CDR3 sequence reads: CASSRTVNYGYTF. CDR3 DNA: TGTGCCAGCAGCAGGACAGTTAACTATGGCTACACCTTC.

The CDR3 spells CASSFNPGLGKAYEQYF. In DNA, the CDR3 is TGTGCCAGCAGCTTTAATCCGGGACTAGGAAAAGCCTACGAGCAGTACTTC. The chain combines TRBV7-8 with TRBJ2-7; 8 positions match TRBD2. This CDR3 is 17 amino acids long. Germline lookup yields CDR1 SGHVS and CDR2 FQNEAQ. V shed 3 bases, J shed 2 bases, and the junction held 12 bases outside the gene matches.

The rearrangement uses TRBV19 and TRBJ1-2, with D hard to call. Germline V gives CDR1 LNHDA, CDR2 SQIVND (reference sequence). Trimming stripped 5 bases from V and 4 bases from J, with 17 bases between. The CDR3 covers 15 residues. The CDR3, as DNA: TGTGCCAGTAGTCTGAAGGAGGGAACGGGCTATGGCTACACCTTC. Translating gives CASSLKEGTGYGYTF. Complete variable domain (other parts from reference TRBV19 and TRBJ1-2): DGGITQSPKYLFRKEGQNVTLSCEQNLNHDAMYWYRQDPGQGLRLIYYSQIVNDFQKGDIAEGYSVSREKKESFPLTVTSAQKNPTAFYLCASSLKEGTGYGYTFGSGTRLTVV.

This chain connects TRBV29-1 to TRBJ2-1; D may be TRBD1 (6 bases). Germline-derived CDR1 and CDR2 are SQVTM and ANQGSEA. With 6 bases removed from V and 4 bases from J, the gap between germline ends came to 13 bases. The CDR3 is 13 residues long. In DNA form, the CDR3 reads TGCAGCGTACAACGGGACACTTACAATGAGCAGTTCTTC. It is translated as CSVQRDTYNEQFF.

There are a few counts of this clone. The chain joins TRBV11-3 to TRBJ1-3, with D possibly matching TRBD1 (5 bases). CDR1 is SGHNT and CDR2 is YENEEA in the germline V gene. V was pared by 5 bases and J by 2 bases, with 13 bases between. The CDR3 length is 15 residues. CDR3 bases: TGTGCCAGCAGCCGCGGGGCCTTCCCTGGAAACACCATATATTTT. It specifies CASSRGAFPGNTIYF. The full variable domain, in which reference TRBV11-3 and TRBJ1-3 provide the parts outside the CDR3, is EAGVVQSPRYKIIEKKQPVAFWCNPISGHNTLYWYLQNLGQGPELLIRYENEEAVDDSQLPKDRFSAERLKGVDSTLKIQPAELGDSAVYLCASSRGAFPGNTIYFGEGSWLTVV.

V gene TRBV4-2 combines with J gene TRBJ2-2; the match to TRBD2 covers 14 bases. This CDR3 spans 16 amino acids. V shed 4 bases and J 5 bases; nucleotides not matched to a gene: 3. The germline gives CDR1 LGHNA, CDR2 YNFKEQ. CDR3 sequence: CASSRGLAGGTGELFF. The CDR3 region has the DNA TGTGCCAGCAGCCGAGGACTAGCGGGAGGAACCGGGGAGCTGTTTTTT.

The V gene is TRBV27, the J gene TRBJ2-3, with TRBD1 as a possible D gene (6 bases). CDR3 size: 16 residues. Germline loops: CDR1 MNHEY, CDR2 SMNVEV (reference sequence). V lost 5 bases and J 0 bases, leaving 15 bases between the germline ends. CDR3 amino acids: CASSRRDISSTDTQYF. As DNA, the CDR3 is TGTGCCAGCAGTCGCCGGGACATTTCTAGCACAGATACGCAGTATTTT.

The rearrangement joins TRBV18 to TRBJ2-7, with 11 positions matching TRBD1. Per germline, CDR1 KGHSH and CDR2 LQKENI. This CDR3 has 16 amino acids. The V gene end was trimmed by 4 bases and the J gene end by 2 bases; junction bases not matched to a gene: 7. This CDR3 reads CASSQAGQGATYEQYF. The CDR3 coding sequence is TGTGCCAGCTCACAAGCCGGACAGGGGGCAACCTACGAGCAGTACTTC.

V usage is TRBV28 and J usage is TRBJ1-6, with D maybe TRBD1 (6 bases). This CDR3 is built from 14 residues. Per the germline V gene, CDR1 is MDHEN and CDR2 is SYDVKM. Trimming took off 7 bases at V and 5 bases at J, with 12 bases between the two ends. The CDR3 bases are TGTGCCAGCACCCCACAGGGTCATAATTCACCCCTCCACTTT. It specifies CASTPQGHNSPLHF. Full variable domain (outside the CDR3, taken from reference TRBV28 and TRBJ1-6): DVKVTQSSRYLVKRTGEKVFLECVQDMDHENMFWYRQDPGLGLRLIYFSYDVKMKEKGDIPEGYSVSREKKERFSLILESASTNQTSMYLCASTPQGHNSPLHFGNGTRLTVT.

This CDR3 reads CASSLWSGAISGNTIYF. CDR3 coding DNA: TGTGCCAGCAGCTTGTGGTCAGGGGCGATCTCTGGAAACACCATATATTTT. V gene TRBV5-4 combines with J gene TRBJ1-3, with D perhaps matching TRBD1 (6 bases). In germline, CDR1 is SGHNT, CDR2 YYREEE (reference sequence). Trimming cost V 1 base and J 0 bases, with 14 bases left between them. The CDR3 is 17 residues long.

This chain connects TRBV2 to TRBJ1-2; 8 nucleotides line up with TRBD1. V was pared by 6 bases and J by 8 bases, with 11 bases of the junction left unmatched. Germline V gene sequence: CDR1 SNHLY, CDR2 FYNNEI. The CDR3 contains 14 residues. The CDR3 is CASSEQGTGSGYTF. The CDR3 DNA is TGTGCCAGCAGCGAACAAGGGACAGGTAGCGGCTACACCTTC.

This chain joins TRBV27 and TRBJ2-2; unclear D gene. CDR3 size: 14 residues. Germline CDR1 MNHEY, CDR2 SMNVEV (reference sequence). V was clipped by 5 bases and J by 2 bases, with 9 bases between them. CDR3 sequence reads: CASSLTENTGELFF. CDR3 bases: TGTGCCAGCAGTCTCACAGAAAACACCGGGGAGCTGTTTTTT.

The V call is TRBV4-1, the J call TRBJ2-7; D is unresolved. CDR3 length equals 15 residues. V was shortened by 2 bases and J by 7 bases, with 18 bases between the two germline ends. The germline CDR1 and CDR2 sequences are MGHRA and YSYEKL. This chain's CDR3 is CASSQWSSLEAEQYF. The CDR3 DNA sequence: TGCGCCAGCAGCCAATGGTCCAGTCTCGAGGCGGAGCAGTACTTC.

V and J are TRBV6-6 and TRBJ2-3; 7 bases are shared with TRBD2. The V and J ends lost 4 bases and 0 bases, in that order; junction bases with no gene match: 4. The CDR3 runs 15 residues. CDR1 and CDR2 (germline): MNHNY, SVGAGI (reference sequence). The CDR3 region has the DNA TGTGCCAGCAGTTCCAGCGGGGTGAGCACAGATACGCAGTATTTT. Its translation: CASSSSGVSTDTQYF.

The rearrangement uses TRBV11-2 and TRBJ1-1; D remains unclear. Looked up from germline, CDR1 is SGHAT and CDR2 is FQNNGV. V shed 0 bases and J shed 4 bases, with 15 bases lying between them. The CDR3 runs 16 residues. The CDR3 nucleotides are TGTGCCAGCAGCTTAGAAAGAGGGAGGGCGGGCACTGAAGCTTTCTTT. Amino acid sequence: CASSLERGRAGTEAFF.